These 4 T cell receptor beta chains originate from one sample sequenced in a study of T cell repertoires in ileal Crohn's disease. Clones were sequenced by immunoSEQ multiplex PCR, and TCRdb holds only the in-frame ones, with some missing. The sample records about 13,000 clones, about 82% being singletons. Sequencing was carried out using ileal tissue. Receptors originate from an adult with Crohn's disease.

The chain joins TRBV7-8 to TRBJ2-7; 8 bases are a match to TRBD2. After removal of 2 bases from V and 4 bases from J, the junction contained 7 bases not matched to a gene. CDR3 size: 15 residues. Germline V lookup: CDR1 SGHVS, CDR2 FQNEAQ. CDR3 bases: TGTGCCAGCAGCTTACCCCGGGGGGGGAATTACGAGCAGTACTTC. It is translated as CASSLPRGGNYEQYF.

The chain links TRBV9 to TRBJ1-2; D ambiguous. CDR1 is SGDLS, CDR2 YYNGEE, per germline. Trimming shortened V by 4 bases and J by 0 bases, and 13 bases separated the two germline ends. This CDR3 spans 15 amino acids. CDR3 in DNA: TGTGCCAGCAGCCCAGAGGTCTCAGCTAACTATGGCTACACCTTC. Translating gives CASSPEVSANYGYTF.

The chain uses TRBV9 and TRBJ1-4; 9 positions match TRBD1. The germline gives CDR1 SGDLS, CDR2 YYNGEE. This CDR3 has 12 residues. J gave up 8 bases and V 7 bases, and 3 bases lay outside the gene matches. The CDR3 region has the DNA TGTGCCAGCGGGACAGGGAACGAAAAACTGTTTTTT. This sequence encodes CASGTGNEKLFF.

This sequence joins TRBV9 and TRBJ2-7, with D possibly being TRBD1 (6 bases). The CDR3 consists of 14 residues. Germline CDR1 is SGDLS and CDR2 is YYNGEE. V shed 0 bases and J shed 2 bases, with 9 bases lying between them. In DNA, the CDR3 is TGTGCCAGCAGCGTAGGGACAGAGCCCTACGAGCAGTACTTC. Its protein is CASSVGTEPYEQYF.